This TCR beta chain was recovered during a study of vaccination and CD4 T cells after COVID-19 (dated 2022 in TCRdb). Broadly, across the study: The convalescent cohort comprised six males and four females, including two Hispanic individuals, seven Caucasians, two Asians and one multiracial person. In around nine COVID-19 convalescent patients and a handful of infection-naive healthy vaccine recipients, the spike-specific CD4+ TCR repertoire before mRNA vaccination was compared with the repertoire after mRNA vaccination. Two doses of either the Pfizer-BioNTech BNT162b2 vaccine (n=8) or the Moderna mRNA-1273 vaccine (n=2) were administered to participants. Post-COVID blood samples from convalescent patients were collected a median of about 100 days after diagnosis, with a range of 35 to 161 days. Post-vaccine blood samples were collected a median of about 72 days after the second vaccine dose, ranging from about 13 to 241 days. For stimulating the cultures, overlapping spike peptide pools were used, derived from SARS-CoV-2 as well as from the common cold coronaviruses HCoV-NL63, HCoV-OC43 and HCoV-229E. Control cultures used a CEFX viral epitope pool as positive control, an HIV-1 Nef peptide pool as negative control, or no peptide.

Concerning this clonotype itself: What this receptor recognizes is not known. Base qualities are missing; no much larger clone stands one base away.

In the germline V gene (reference sequence), CDR1 corresponds to DFQATT and CDR2 to SNEGSKA. Trimming at the junction amounts to 6 bases on V and 0 bases on J, and the germline ends lie 14 bases apart. The CDR3, cysteine through phenylalanine, is 14 amino acids long. Only the CDR3 DNA is retained, 42 bases long and in frame from the first base. Library preparation employed PCR. At the Johns Hopkins FTIC core, DNA from the cultured CD4+ T cells underwent TCR sequencing with the Oncomine TCR Beta short-read assay. The QIAamp micro DNA kit was used to extract genomic DNA from the cultured CD4+ T cells. Oncomine TCR Beta libraries from cultured CD4+ T cells were pooled with unique dual indexes and sequenced on an Illumina iSeq 100. Turning to the authors' computational methods: Non-productive sequences were filtered out, and CDR3s that did not start with C, did not end with F or W, or were shorter than 7 amino acids were discarded. The MANAFEST web application identified antigen-specific clonotypes by comparing peptide-stimulated wells against reference wells and other culture wells. Positive clones required FDR below 0.05, an odds ratio above 5, and productive frequency above 0.1% in at least two of three replicate wells. Cross-reactive clonotypes were defined as significantly expanded in both SARS-CoV-2 spike wells and at least one common cold coronavirus spike condition. Using R version 3.6.1, CDR3 homology was evaluated through Levenshtein distances (stringdist) along with unrooted phylogenetic trees (ape). Starting from the raw public reads, TCRdb applied fastp trimming at Q25, assembled clones with MiXCR and retained in-frame beta chains. A single entry per CDR3 protein holds the most common genes and DNA from its merged rows. None of the V and J calls come from the authors' own analysis; TCRdb made them. The sample has roughly 15,000 distinct CDR3 sequences on record, 45% of them singletons. Of the sample, more than 15% is held by the ten largest clones.

The treatment or condition label here, explained by the study, means: roughly ten-day PBMC culture with coronavirus spike peptide pools or control peptides (ViraFEST assay). The study used the ViraFEST assay, which expanded antigen-specific T cells with peptide pools and then identified expanded clonotypes by TCR sequencing. Healthy vaccine recipients had no prior SARS-CoV-2 infection, confirmed by negative nucleocapsid antibody tests before and after vaccination. Two million PBMCs per well were cultured in IMDM with roughly 5.2% human AB serum and approximately 9.8 IU/ml IL-2, plus 10 ug/ml peptide pools. On days 3 and 7, half of the culture medium was replaced with fresh IL-2-containing medium. After about nine days of culture, CD4+ T cells were isolated by negative selection with the EasySep CD4+ T cell isolation kit. Ficoll-Paque Plus gradient centrifugation was used to isolate PBMCs from whole blood, and the isolated PBMCs were then either used fresh or cryopreserved at -140C. Each culture condition was generally run in triplicate wells.

The investigation overall reported the following: Although the median number of SARS-CoV-2-reactive clonotypes went up from some 23 after infection to around 40 after vaccination, the increase was not significant. In convalescent patients, nearly all vaccine-specific clones (304 of 307) were found to be mono-reactive for SARS-CoV-2 spike rather than cross-reactive with common cold coronaviruses. In convalescent patients, a median 86.3% of post-vaccine SARS-CoV-2-reactive clones were detected only after vaccination, suggesting vaccine-specific priming. The study included relatively few convalescent patients and did not analyze early timepoints after natural infection.

The receptor comes from a human donor who received a COVID-19 vaccine. Here the sequenced sample was CD4+ T cells from blood, cultured in vitro, taken before SARS-CoV-2 vaccination. The V gene is TRBV20-1 and the J gene is TRBJ1-2; possibly the D gene is TRBD1, per 5 matching bases. The sequenced DNA: TGCAGTGCCCTGGGGGGGGACGCTAACTATGGCTACACCTTC. Translated, this gives CSALGGDANYGYTF.